Reported below is one TCR beta chain. Antigen unknown. The entry originates in a study of T cells after yellow fever vaccination. Study-level findings and limits: Overlap between CD4 and CD8 compartments was detected for a small share of clonotypes. The study found a weaker secondary response that peaked faster, day 5 versus 15.

A process of 5'RACE template switching, which added a universal primer site and UMIs, was used to make TCR cDNA. TCRdb recomputed calls from the 5' RACE reads with MiXCR, one row per CDR3 protein. The data hold roughly 160,000 distinct CDR3 sequences, with around 7.2% observed a single time. Material: CD4+ T cells sorted from PBMCs, obtained about 5 days after the first yellow fever vaccination. The TCR comes from a man aged 18 to 35 who received the YFV17D yellow fever vaccine.

The chain's CDR3 is CASRTSGYKNEQFF. The CDR3 DNA sequence: TGTGCCAGCCGGACTAGCGGGTATAAGAATGAGCAGTTCTTC. The V call is TRBV6-1, the J call TRBJ2-1, with 11 bases aligning to TRBD2. There are 14 residues in the CDR3. The J segment lost 7 bases and the V segment lost 8 bases, leaving 7 bases of the junction unmatched. Germline V lookup: CDR1 MNHNS, CDR2 SASEGT.